This TCR beta chain came from a study of T-cell reconstitution after alpha-beta-depleted transplantation in children. Germline assignment: CDR1 PRHDT and CDR2 FYEKMQ (reference sequence). Trimming stripped 2 bases from V and 0 bases from J, with 17 bases between. The CDR3 runs to 18 residues. With respect to this clonotype: Its antigen remains unknown.

Preparing the TCRbeta library involved the use of unique molecular identifiers. TCRdb analysed the PCR reads with MiXCR anew, one entry per CDR3 protein. The sample records 900,000 or so distinct CDR3 sequences, approximately 15% being singletons. General study points: Reportedly, only several hundred clones from non-depleted graft cells drove alpha-beta T-cell counts at about two months.

The genes are TRBV13 and TRBJ2-1; D gene uncertain. The sequenced sample was PBMCs, mostly from graft donor cells, obtained 360 days after TCRalphabeta/CD19-depleted stem cell transplant. The receptor was isolated from a male patient between 10 and 17 years old who had a stem cell transplant for acute lymphoblastic leukemia, so the T cells may come from the graft donor. The CDR3 coding sequence is TGTGCCAGCAGCTTACGTAACCCTCAAGGTTTCTCCTACAATGAGCAGTTCTTC. It specifies CASSLRNPQGFSYNEQFF.